What follows are 9 T cell receptor beta chains derived from one specimen sequenced in a study of T cell changes during pregnancy in multiple sclerosis (dated by TCRdb to the late 2010s). The library was produced with the immunoSEQ multiplex PCR assay. In its TCRdb copy, this immuneACCESS table keeps in-frame sequences only and misses some clones. Where compared with another copy, unresolved V genes explain less than half of these, and the others have no known cause. In this sample the table shows about 22,000 clones, about 93% of which occur a single time. The ten largest clonotypes hold roughly 7% of the sample. Specimen: CD8+ T cells from peripheral blood mononuclear cells, collected in the third trimester of pregnancy. The origin of the receptors is a female donor with multiple sclerosis, enrolled in a pregnancy study.

The rearrangement uses TRBV12-5 and TRBJ1-6; 10 bases are a match to TRBD1. V gave up 5 bases and J gave up 3 bases; unmatched junction bases: 10. Germline CDR1 and CDR2: LGHNT and FRNRAP. CDR3 length: 18 residues. The CDR3 region is CASGTSGQGILYNSPLHF. CDR3 nucleotides: TGTGCTAGTGGTACCTCGGGACAGGGGATACTCTATAATTCACCCCTCCACTTT.

This rearrangement joins TRBV27 to TRBJ2-5, with 9 bases fitting TRBD1. The germline CDR1 and CDR2 sequences are MNHEY and SMNVEV (reference sequence). The V segment lost 7 bases and the J segment 5 bases; nucleotides outside the gene matches: 14. The CDR3 has 16 residues. CDR3 sequence: CASKGGTGQFLETQYF. The CDR3 coding sequence is TGTGCCAGCAAAGGGGGGACAGGGCAGTTTCTGGAGACCCAGTACTTC.

V usage is TRBV11-3 and J usage is TRBJ1-1; TRBD1 might be the D (6 bases). V gave up 5 bases and J gave up 7 bases, with 11 bases separating them. The CDR3 is 12 residues long. Germline CDR1 SGHNT, CDR2 YENEEA. CDR3 DNA: TGTGCCAGCAGCGCCTTACAGGGTGAAGCTTTCTTT. Amino acids: CASSALQGEAFF.

The chain uses TRBV4-2 and TRBJ2-7; 11 nucleotides match TRBD1. CDR3 size: 16 residues. Trimming cost V 1 base and J 5 bases; bases outside gene matches: 7. Germline assignment: CDR1 LGHNA and CDR2 YNFKEQ. The CDR3 region is CASSQAWTGGEDEQYF. The CDR3 nucleotides read TGTGCCAGCAGCCAAGCCTGGACAGGGGGCGAGGACGAGCAGTACTTC.

Comments on this clone: The germline gene is not matched at one end of the junction; a read error may be the cause. This chain connects TRBV10-3 to TRBJ1-1, with a possible D match to TRBD1 (6 bases). Germline-derived CDR1 and CDR2 are ENHRY and SYGVKD. This CDR3 comprises 11 residues. The CDR3 is CAIKLDSEVLF. The CDR3 region has the DNA TGTGCCATCAAACTGGACAGTGAAGTCCTCTTT.

This chain links TRBV27 with TRBJ2-2; 10 bases fit TRBD2. V shed 7 bases, J shed 4 bases, and the junction held 15 bases outside the gene matches. The CDR3 spans 18 residues. Germline V gene data show CDR1 as MNHEY and CDR2 as SMNVEV (reference sequence). CDR3 sequence: CASTSLAGMRGTTGELFF. The CDR3 bases are TGTGCCAGCACCTCACTAGCGGGAATGCGGGGGACCACCGGGGAGCTGTTTTTT.

The chain is built from TRBV28 and TRBJ1-2, with a possible D match to TRBD1 (5 bases). Trimming removed 1 base from V and 4 bases from J, with 19 bases in between. The CDR3 consists of 17 residues. Germline V gene sequence: CDR1 MDHEN, CDR2 SYDVKM. DNA for the CDR3: TGTGCCAGCAGTTTATCCCGCGGGGCAGGCTTTCTCTATGGCTACACCTTC. Encoded protein: CASSLSRGAGFLYGYTF.

The chain is built from TRBV9 and TRBJ1-2; 7 bases line up with TRBD1. Germline values: CDR1 SGDLS, CDR2 YYNGEE. J lost 7 bases, V lost 4 bases, and 16 bases had no gene match. This CDR3 contains 16 residues. CDR3 in amino acids: CASSSTPGGVPSGYTF. For the CDR3, the DNA is TGTGCCAGCAGCTCAACCCCAGGGGGAGTCCCTTCTGGCTACACCTTC.

DNA of the CDR3: TGTGCCAGCAGCCAAGGACGTACTAGCTTCCCCCACGAGCAGTACTTC. Protein product: CASSQGRTSFPHEQYF. The chain links TRBV4-2 to TRBJ2-7, with D possibly being TRBD2 (6 bases). The V end lost 1 base, the J end lost 5 bases, and 18 bases lay between the germline ends. Germline V gene sequence: CDR1 LGHNA, CDR2 YNFKEQ. This CDR3 spans 16 amino acids.